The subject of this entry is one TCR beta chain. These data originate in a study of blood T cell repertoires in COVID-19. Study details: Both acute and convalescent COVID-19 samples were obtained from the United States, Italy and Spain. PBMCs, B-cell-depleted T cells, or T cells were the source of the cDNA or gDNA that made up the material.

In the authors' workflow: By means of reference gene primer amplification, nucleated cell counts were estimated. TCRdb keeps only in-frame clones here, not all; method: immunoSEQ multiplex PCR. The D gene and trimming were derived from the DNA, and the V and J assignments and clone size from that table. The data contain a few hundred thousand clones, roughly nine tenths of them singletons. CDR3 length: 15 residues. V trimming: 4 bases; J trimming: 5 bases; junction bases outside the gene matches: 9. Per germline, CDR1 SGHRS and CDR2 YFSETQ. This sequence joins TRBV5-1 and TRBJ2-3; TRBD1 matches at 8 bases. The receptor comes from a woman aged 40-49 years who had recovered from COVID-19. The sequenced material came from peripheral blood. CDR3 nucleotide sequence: TGCGCCAGCAGCCCAGGGGGCCTGGGAGGAGATACGCAGTATTTT. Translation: CASSPGGLGGDTQYF.